This T cell receptor beta chain came from a study of naive and memory T cell subsets. Findings of the study overall: Clonotypes here are unpaired alpha or beta chain sequences. Over 85% of naive TCR sequences appeared only once, unlike memory subsets. The power law exponent of TCR abundance differed between naive and memory cells.

Two oligonucleotides, mixed equimolar, formed the beta constant-region primer covering TRBC1 and TRBC2. Four rounds of PCR amplified the ligated cDNA using nested alpha and beta constant-region primers plus SP2. TCRdb reprocessed the UMI-ligation and nested PCR reads via MiXCR and lists one record per CDR3 protein. The sample has under 35,000 distinct CDR3 sequences, roughly 18% seen once; the top ten hold around 3.4%. By sample share, this clonotype is medium-sized. Its antigen is unknown. Germline V gives CDR1 DFQATT, CDR2 SNEGSKA (reference sequence). The V and J ends lost 6 bases and 1 base, in that order; junction bases with no gene match: 15. The CDR3 consists of 18 residues.

The rearrangement links TRBV20-1 to TRBJ1-5; TRBD1 matches at 10 bases. The sample was effector memory CD4+ T cells from blood. Sample subset: effector memory, CD45RA- CD27-. The clonotype was recovered from a human donor in good health. In nucleotides, the CDR3 is TGCAGTGCACCCATCCGGGACAGGGGAATGGGGAGCAATCAGCCCCAGCATTTT. It is translated as CSAPIRDRGMGSNQPQHF.